The clone carrying this T cell receptor beta chain was found many times. Its specificity is not known. Per germline, CDR1 MNHEY and CDR2 SVGAGI. V was pared by 0 bases and J by 6 bases, with 14 bases of the junction left unmatched. This CDR3 comprises 19 residues. These data originate in a study of CD8 T cells in ankylosing spondylitis. Study results and limitations: Within matched ankylosing spondylitis synovial fluid, disease-linked clones were reportedly significantly enriched. Characteristic, it appeared, of ankylosing spondylitis blood was a TCR beta motif of roughly eight highly homologous variants. Peripheral blood samples showed relatively rare disease-linked clones, and these clones were CD8+.

One entry per CDR3 protein results from TCRdb running MiXCR on the 5' RACE reads. The sample lists about 69,000 distinct CDR3 sequences, 5.3% occurring once. This chain uses TRBV6-5 with TRBJ2-1; 10 bases are shared with TRBD1. The receptor was isolated from a male donor with ankylosing spondylitis or in good health (not recorded which). Material for sequencing was blood, either unsorted or a sorted T cell fraction (not recorded which). The CDR3 DNA is TGTGCCAGCAGTTACTCGATGGTCCCCGGGACAGGGGCCTCCAATGAGCAGTTCTTC. This codes for CASSYSMVPGTGASNEQFF.